These T cell receptor beta chains were read from a single sample in a study of cytomegalovirus exposure and HLA in healthy donors. TCRdb keeps only in-frame clones here, not all; method: immunoSEQ multiplex PCR. The sample shows around 130,000 clones, approximately 65% of them seen only once. Sequenced input: PBMCs. These receptor sequences come from a woman in her fifties or sixties in good health and CMV-seronegative. Each CDR3 is given with its conserved first and last residue. The D gene is left open where the match is weak. Rows may omit the clone size; those that give it use once, few, many or a size class.

TRBV2,NA,TRBJ2-1,NA,CASSFGREEWQFF,TGTGCCAGCAGTTTCGGACGGGAAGAGTGGCAGTTCTTC
TRBV10-1,NA,TRBJ2-1,TRBD2,CASRRRLAGGYEQFF,TGCGCCAGCCGACGACGACTAGCGGGAGGGTATGAGCAGTTCTTC
TRBV21-1,once,TRBJ1-5,NA,CASSKEGMGAGGNQPQHF,TGTGCCAGCAGCAAAGAAGGGATGGGGGCAGGGGGCAATCAGCCCCAGCATTTT
TRBV5-1,NA,TRBJ2-1,TRBD2,CASSLGLAGGRSEQFF,TGCGCCAGCAGCTTGGGACTAGCGGGGGGGCGTAGTGAGCAGTTCTTC
TRBV5-1,NA,TRBJ2-7,NA,CASSPQGGNAYEQYF,TGCGCCAGCAGCCCGCAGGGTGGGAATGCCTACGAGCAGTACTTC
TRBV27,NA,TRBJ2-7,TRBD1,CASSSRDRILTYEQYF,TGTGCCAGCAGTTCACGGGACAGGATACTAACCTACGAGCAGTACTTC
TRBV19,NA,TRBJ2-3,NA,CASSATPSTDTQYF,TGTGCCAGTAGTGCCACACCTAGCACAGATACGCAGTATTTT
TRBV28,NA,TRBJ1-3,NA,CASTFQGVGGNTIYF,TGTGCCAGCACCTTTCAAGGGGTAGGAGGAAACACCATATATTTT
TRBV2,NA,TRBJ2-2,TRBD1,CASTGGGSGELFF,TGTGCCAGCACAGGGGGCGGTTCCGGGGAGCTGTTTTTT
TRBV7-9,NA,TRBJ1-2,TRBD1,CASSLSGTGDGYTF,TGTGCCAGCAGCTTAAGTGGGACAGGGGATGGCTACACCTTC
TRBV6-5,NA,TRBJ2-7,NA,CASRRAPAYEQYF,TGTGCCAGCAGGCGGGCCCCTGCCTACGAGCAGTACTTC
TRBV6-5,NA,TRBJ1-2,NA,CASSRDKDYGYTF,TGTGCCAGCAGCAGGGACAAGGACTATGGCTACACCTTC
TRBV18,NA,TRBJ2-2,TRBD1,CASSTSGTGYPGELFF,TGTGCCAGCTCGACCAGCGGGACAGGGTACCCCGGGGAGCTGTTTTTT
TRBV9,once,TRBJ1-1,TRBD1,CASSPGQGADTEAFF,TGTGCCAGCAGCCCCGGACAGGGAGCGGACACTGAAGCTTTCTTT
TRBV5-1,once,TRBJ2-3,TRBD2,CASSLETSGDPSTDTQYF,TGCGCCAGCAGCTTGGAGACTAGCGGAGACCCTAGCACAGATACGCAGTATTTT
TRBV10-3,NA,TRBJ2-1,TRBD1,CAIRRTGEGEQFF,TGTGCCATCAGACGGACAGGGGAGGGAGAGCAGTTCTTC
TRBV13,NA,TRBJ2-3,TRBD1,CASSSAFRDRGLRGQYF,TGTGCCAGCAGCTCGGCCTTTAGGGACAGGGGGCTGCGTGGGCAGTATTTT
TRBV7-2,NA,TRBJ2-1,TRBD2,CASSGTAGGLYEQFF,TGTGCCAGCAGCGGAACAGCGGGGGGCCTCTATGAGCAGTTCTTC
TRBV9,NA,TRBJ2-3,NA,CASSVGAGTQDTQYF,TGTGCCAGCAGCGTAGGGGCGGGAACACAAGATACGCAGTATTTT
TRBV6-6,NA,TRBJ1-2,NA,CASYPIGGINYGYTF,TGTGCCAGCTACCCCATAGGGGGTATCAACTATGGCTACACCTTC
TRBV19,NA,TRBJ1-6,TRBD1,CASSSGGGESPLHF,TGTGCCAGTAGTAGCGGAGGGGGCGAGTCACCCCTCCACTTT
TRBV7-9,NA,TRBJ1-1,NA,CASSFQGRPEAFF,TGTGCCAGCAGCTTTCAGGGCAGGCCTGAAGCTTTCTTT
TRBV20-1,NA,TRBJ2-5,NA,CSATPGETQYF,TGCAGTGCTACACCGGGGGAGACCCAGTACTTC
TRBV23-1,NA,TRBJ2-7,TRBD1,CATYIIPPRDRRLYEQYF,TGCGCCACCTATATAATACCACCAAGGGACAGGCGCTTGTACGAGCAGTACTTC
TRBV19,NA,TRBJ2-7,TRBD1,CASSTTGTEQYF,TGTGCCAGTAGTACGACAGGGACCGAGCAGTACTTC
TRBV6-5,NA,TRBJ1-2,TRBD1,CASTQQGLGHGYTF,TGTGCCAGCACCCAACAGGGGTTAGGGCATGGCTACACCTTC
TRBV7-9,NA,TRBJ2-7,TRBD1,CSSSFPGQGDYEQYF,TGTTCCAGCAGCTTTCCGGGACAGGGGGACTACGAGCAGTACTTC
TRBV6-4,few,TRBJ2-3,TRBD1,CASSELGTGYSDTQYF,TGTGCCAGCAGTGAGCTAGGGACAGGGTACTCAGATACGCAGTATTTT
TRBV27,NA,TRBJ2-7,NA,CASSSWGGPYEQYF,TGTGCCAGCAGTTCTTGGGGGGGGCCCTACGAGCAGTACTTC
TRBV7-3,NA,TRBJ1-1,NA,CASSMTVTNTEAFF,TGTGCCAGCAGCATGACAGTGACGAACACTGAAGCTTTCTTT
TRBV2,NA,TRBJ2-3,TRBD2,CASRLSWGLADTDTQYF,TGTGCCAGCAGGCTTTCATGGGGACTAGCGGACACAGATACGCAGTATTTT
TRBV5-6,NA,TRBJ2-2,TRBD2,CASSLVASGNTGELFF,TGTGCCAGCAGCTTGGTGGCTAGCGGGAACACCGGGGAGCTGTTTTTT
TRBV7-6,once,TRBJ2-3,TRBD2,CASSSLAGGLVDTQYF,TGTGCCAGCAGCTCCCTAGCGGGGGGGCTGGTAGATACGCAGTATTTT
TRBV9,few,TRBJ2-2,TRBD2,CASSVELAGTTGELFF,TGTGCCAGCAGCGTAGAACTAGCGGGAACCACCGGGGAGCTGTTTTTT
TRBV5-1,few,TRBJ2-1,NA,CASSSPGTGPNEQFF,TGCGCCAGCAGCTCACCCGGGACTGGGCCGAATGAGCAGTTCTTC
TRBV12-5,NA,TRBJ1-1,NA,CASGSGLGAGTEAFF,TGTGCTAGTGGTTCCGGGTTGGGGGCGGGCACTGAAGCTTTCTTT
TRBV27,few,TRBJ1-4,NA,CASRVDSREELFF,TGTGCCAGCAGGGTGGACAGCCGTGAGGAACTGTTTTTT
TRBV28,NA,TRBJ1-2,NA,CASSPVGQPNYGYTF,TGTGCCAGCAGCCCGGTCGGACAGCCAAACTATGGCTACACCTTC
TRBV9,NA,TRBJ2-7,TRBD1,CASSAYDRVDEQYF,TGTGCCAGCAGCGCTTATGACAGGGTCGACGAGCAGTACTTC
TRBV27,NA,TRBJ1-5,TRBD1,CASTDRGGNQPQHF,TGTGCCAGCACCGACAGGGGAGGCAATCAGCCCCAGCATTTT
TRBV5-8,NA,TRBJ1-5,NA,CASSLGQLSNQPQHF,TGTGCCAGCAGCTTGGGACAGCTAAGCAATCAGCCCCAGCATTTT
TRBV29-1,NA,TRBJ2-4,TRBD1,CSVLDRALGIQYF,TGCAGCGTCCTCGACAGGGCTCTCGGCATTCAGTACTTC
TRBV7-8,NA,TRBJ2-7,TRBD2,CASSLALTSGGTYEQYF,TGTGCCAGCAGCTTAGCTTTGACTAGCGGGGGAACCTACGAGCAGTACTTT
TRBV9,NA,TRBJ2-1,TRBD2,CASSPRLAGPYNEQFF,TGTGCCAGCAGCCCCCGGTTAGCGGGGCCCTACAATGAGCAGTTCTTC
TRBV11-1,once,TRBJ2-3,TRBD1,CASSLLAGGDTQYF,TGTGCCAGCAGCTTACTGGCAGGGGGAGATACGCAGTATTTT
TRBV7-6,NA,TRBJ2-1,TRBD2,CASSLGRLAGVISYNEQFF,TGTGCCAGCAGCTTAGGTCGCCTAGCGGGGGTGATCTCCTACAATGAGCAGTTCTTC
TRBV27,once,TRBJ2-3,TRBD2,CASSPSTSGGPTDTQYF,TGTGCCAGCAGCCCCTCGACTAGCGGGGGGCCAACAGATACGCAGTATTTT
TRBV5-1,NA,TRBJ2-3,TRBD2,CASSLGTGGAADTQYF,TGCGCCAGCAGCTTGGGAACCGGGGGGGCAGCAGATACGCAGTATTTT
TRBV9,once,TRBJ1-1,TRBD1,CASSPWDRALMNTEAFF,TGTGCCAGCAGCCCGTGGGACAGGGCCCTGATGAACACTGAAGCTTTCTTT
TRBV27,NA,TRBJ2-5,NA,CASRTGPGTQYF,TGTGCCAGCAGAACTGGCCCAGGGACCCAGTACTTC
TRBV6-5,NA,TRBJ2-7,NA,CASSFLDRNYEQYF,TGTGCCAGCAGTTTCCTCGACAGGAACTACGAGCAGTACTTC
TRBV6-5,NA,TRBJ2-7,TRBD1,CASSSGGEQYF,TGTGCCAGCAGCTCAGGGGGCGAGCAGTACTTC
TRBV27,NA,TRBJ2-7,NA,CASSKSRGYEQYF,TGTGCCAGCAGCAAAAGTCGGGGGTACGAGCAGTACTTC
TRBV27,few,TRBJ1-1,NA,CASSLRGMIANTEAFF,TGTGCCAGCAGTTTAAGAGGTATGATTGCGAACACTGAAGCTTTCTTT
TRBV6-5,NA,TRBJ2-7,NA,CASSYSMESYEQYF,TGTGCCAGCAGTTACTCGATGGAGAGCTACGAGCAGTACTTC
TRBV7-9,NA,TRBJ2-2,NA,CSSSGGLGNTGELFF,TGTTCCAGCAGCGGAGGACTGGGGAACACCGGGGAGCTGTTTTTT
TRBV19,NA,TRBJ1-1,NA,CASSPWNTEAFF,TGTGCCAGTAGTCCCTGGAACACTGAAGCTTTCTTT